One and the same sample provided the 26 T cell receptor beta chains below, sequenced in a study of T cells after yellow fever vaccination. TCRdb re-derived calls from the 5' RACE reads in MiXCR, one entry per CDR3 protein. The sample lists approximately 600,000 distinct CDR3 sequences, about 12% occurring once. The specimen was PBMCs, collected on the day of the yellow fever booster vaccination. These receptors came from a man aged 30 to 39 who received the YFV17D yellow fever vaccine.

In the case of this clonotype: One junction end does not reproduce the germline sequence, and a read error may be involved. The chain couples TRBV7-9 to TRBJ2-5; D perhaps matches TRBD1 (6 bases). This CDR3 is built from 15 residues. Germline-derived CDR1 and CDR2 are SEHNR and FQNEAQ (reference sequence). The CDR3 DNA reads TGTGCCAGCAGCTTTGGACAGACCTTCCAAGAGACCCTGTACTTC. Protein sequence: CASSFGQTFQETLYF.

This clonotype was counted many times. The V gene is TRBV20-1, the J gene TRBJ2-3, with D possibly matching TRBD2 (6 bases). Per germline, CDR1 DFQATT and CDR2 SNEGSKA (reference sequence). V shed 1 base and J shed 1 base, with 12 bases lying between them. This CDR3 spans 15 amino acids. As DNA, the CDR3 is TGCAGTGCTAGAGTGGGCGGGATCGGCACAGATACGCAGTATTTT. It yields the protein CSARVGGIGTDTQYF.

J is TRBJ1-6 and V is TRBV6-1, with TRBD1 matching over 7 bases. The CDR3 loop spans 15 amino acids. Germline CDR1 reads MNHNS; CDR2 reads SASEGT. The V segment lost 6 bases and the J segment 9 bases; nucleotides outside the gene matches: 11. This CDR3 is CASSPPTGFASPLHF. Here the CDR3 DNA reads TGTGCCAGCAGCCCCCCGACAGGGTTTGCTTCACCCCTCCACTTT.

This clonotype was detected many times. The chain employs TRBV11-2 and TRBJ2-2, with TRBD2 identical over 11 bases. CDR3 length equals 19 residues. V lost 1 base and J lost 7; bases outside the gene matches: 14. CDR1 and CDR2 (germline): SGHAT, FQNNGV. The CDR3 bases are TGTGCCAGCAGCTTAGTATCTGGGACTAGCGGAAGTTCGAGCGGGGAGCTGTTTTTT. Translated: CASSLVSGTSGSSSGELFF.

This clonotype was observed a few times. The chain has TRBV3-1 and TRBJ1-6; D possibly corresponds to TRBD1 (6 bases). CDR1 is LGHDT and CDR2 is YNNKEL in the germline V gene (reference sequence). The CDR3 spans 15 residues. Trimming shortened V by 8 bases and J by 3 bases, and 14 bases separated the two germline ends. This CDR3 is CASSSTGIYNSPLHF. For the CDR3, the DNA is TGTGCCAGCTCATCCACAGGGATCTATAATTCACCCCTCCACTTT.

CDR3 region: CSATGTGGIDGYTF. CDR3 DNA: TGCAGTGCGACCGGGACAGGGGGTATAGATGGCTACACCTTC. The chain couples TRBV20-1 to TRBJ1-2; TRBD1 matches at 11 bases. CDR1 is DFQATT, CDR2 SNEGSKA, per germline (reference sequence). The CDR3 contains 14 residues. The V gene end was trimmed by 6 bases and the J gene end by 6 bases; junction bases not matched to a gene: 9.

The chain links TRBV2 to TRBJ1-4, with TRBD1 as a possible D gene (6 bases). CDR3 size: 14 residues. Per germline, CDR1 SNHLY and CDR2 FYNNEI. Between the trimmed V and J ends, which lost 6 bases and 4 bases, there was a span of 12 bases. This CDR3 is CASSSGQFNEKLFF. For the CDR3, the DNA is TGTGCCAGCAGCTCCGGACAGTTTAATGAAAAACTGTTTTTT.

CDR3 sequence (DNA): TGCGCCAGCAGCTTGCTAACCGGGGACGCCGGGGAGCTGTTTTTT. Its protein product is CASSLLTGDAGELFF. The rearrangement uses TRBV5-1 and TRBJ2-2; D is tentatively TRBD1 or TRBD2 (5 bases each). Germline assignment: CDR1 SGHRS and CDR2 YFSETQ. The CDR3 is 15 amino acids. V was shortened by 1 base and J by 6 bases, with 13 bases between the two germline ends.

This clonotype appeared a few times. This chain joins TRBV11-2 and TRBJ2-7, with D unclear. The length of the CDR3 is 15 residues. V was trimmed by 5 bases and J by 3 bases, leaving 17 bases between them. Looked up from germline, CDR1 is SGHAT and CDR2 is FQNNGV. CDR3: CASSLSGGAVYEQYF. The CDR3 region has the DNA TGTGCCAGCAGCCTCTCGGGCGGAGCAGTCTACGAGCAGTACTTC.

This clonotype was counted a few times. The V and J genes are TRBV4-1 and TRBJ2-2, with TRBD2 as a possible D gene (5 bases). V lost 0 bases, J lost 5 bases, and 7 bases lay in between. The CDR3 has 14 residues. Per germline, CDR1 MGHRA and CDR2 YSYEKL. CDR3 protein: CASSQDGVTGELFF. CDR3 nucleotides: TGCGCCAGCAGCCAAGACGGGGTAACCGGGGAGCTGTTTTTT.

CDR3 bases: TGCAGTGCTAGAGACTTGAGGGGGGGTTGGGACTATGGCTACACCTTC. Amino acids: CSARDLRGGWDYGYTF. The rearrangement uses TRBV20-1 and TRBJ1-2, with D possibly matching TRBD1 (6 bases). The CDR3 runs to 16 residues. Germline CDR1 and CDR2: DFQATT and SNEGSKA (reference sequence). With 0 bases removed from V and 3 bases from J, the gap between germline ends came to 17 bases.

This clonotype was seen a handful of times. J is TRBJ1-1 and V is TRBV20-1; D gene uncertain. CDR3 length: 13 residues. Germline CDR1 reads DFQATT; CDR2 reads SNEGSKA (reference sequence). The V end was cut by 0 bases, the J end by 3 bases, with 8 bases between. DNA for the CDR3: TGCAGTGCTAGAGAGCAGAGGGACACTGAAGCTTTCTTT. Translation gives CSAREQRDTEAFF.

J is TRBJ2-7 and V is TRBV12-3 or TRBV12-4; TRBD2 agrees at 10 bases. The length of the CDR3 is 15 residues. J gave up 5 bases and V 1 base, and 5 bases lay outside the gene matches. The CDR3 bases are TGTGCCAGCAGTTTAGTACTAGCGGGAATGAACGAGCAGTACTTC. Residues: CASSLVLAGMNEQYF.

This clonotype was seen more than once but under ten times. The CDR3 loop is CASSLSSLAVYEQYF. CDR3 bases: TGTGCCAGCAGTTTATCGAGTCTAGCGGTCTACGAGCAGTACTTC. The J gene is TRBJ2-7, the V gene TRBV27, with 7 bases aligning to TRBD2. This CDR3 has 15 residues. Trimming removed 0 bases from V and 3 bases from J; junction bases left unmatched: 5. Germline lookup yields CDR1 MNHEY and CDR2 SMNVEV (reference sequence).

This clonotype was seen a few times. J is TRBJ2-1 and V is TRBV7-8; 7 nucleotides line up with TRBD2. J was trimmed by 6 bases and V by 5 bases; bases with no gene match: 7. The CDR3 is made up of 14 amino acids. Germline CDR1 SGHVS, CDR2 FQNEAQ. This chain's CDR3 is CASSPRTRGNEQFF. CDR3 nucleotide sequence: TGTGCCAGCAGCCCGAGGACTAGGGGCAATGAGCAGTTCTTC.

This chain joins TRBV11-2 and TRBJ1-6; D is unclear. CDR3 length: 14 amino acids. Looked up from germline, CDR1 is SGHAT and CDR2 is FQNNGV. The ends were cut back, 5 bases at V and 4 bases at J, with 9 bases in the middle. CDR3 sequence reads: CASSPGIYNSPLHF. CDR3 DNA sequence: TGTGCCAGCAGCCCCGGGATATATAATTCACCCCTCCACTTT.

The chain combines TRBV7-9 with TRBJ1-2; TRBD1 is a possible D gene (5 bases). Per the germline V gene, CDR1 is SEHNR and CDR2 is FQNEAQ (reference sequence). V gave up 9 bases and J gave up 6 bases, with 11 bases separating them. CDR3 length equals 11 residues. The DNA of the CDR3 is TGTGCCAGTCAGGGAGGACATGGCTACACCTTC. It is translated as CASQGGHGYTF.

The gene calls are TRBV28 and TRBJ2-3; 13 bases agree with TRBD2. Germline CDR1 is MDHEN and CDR2 is SYDVKM. The CDR3 runs to 18 residues. CDR3 DNA: TGTGCGATTGACGGGACAGGGACTAGCGGGATTCTTTCGGATACGCAGTATTTT. Translated, it gives CAIDGTGTSGILSDTQYF.

This chain joins TRBV11-3 and TRBJ2-1; 9 nucleotides match TRBD2. The V segment lost 5 bases and the J segment 4 bases; nucleotides outside the gene matches: 9. Germline CDR1 is SGHNT and CDR2 is YENEEA. CDR3 size: 16 residues. This CDR3 reads CASSGYSGGRYNEQFF. The CDR3 DNA sequence: TGTGCCAGCAGCGGGTATAGCGGGGGAAGATACAATGAGCAGTTCTTC.

In the case of this clonotype: Because the CDR3 is missing its conserved closing phenylalanine or tryptophan, this is likely a read error. It is unclear where the CDR3 begins or ends on the DNA, so no DNA is shown, and the CDR3 is as TCRdb lists it. V usage is TRBV21-1 and J usage is TRBJ2-1; the listed D gene, TRBD1, was not tested against the DNA. TRBV21-1 is reported as a pseudogene. The CDR3 length equals 13 residues, ends included. The CDR3 reads CDLPGGTYNEQFI.

This clonotype has more than one count but fewer than ten. The V gene is TRBV5-8, the J gene TRBJ2-1; D remains ambiguous. Trimming removed 2 bases at V and 0 bases at J, with 9 bases between. Germline V CDR1 and CDR2: SGHTS, YDEGEE. This CDR3 comprises 15 residues. The CDR3 sequence is CASSLEVGSYNEQFF. The CDR3 coding sequence is TGTGCCAGCAGCTTAGAGGTTGGCTCCTACAATGAGCAGTTCTTC.

J is TRBJ2-6 and V is TRBV5-4; 14 bases line up with TRBD2. Unmatched junction bases numbered 1, after V lost 0 bases and J lost 2 bases. The CDR3 totals 18 residues. Germline assignment: CDR1 SGHNT and CDR2 YYREEE (reference sequence). The CDR3 loop reads CASSLATSGRAGANVLTF. CDR3 coding DNA: TGTGCCAGCAGCTTGGCGACTAGCGGGAGGGCTGGGGCCAACGTCCTGACTTTC.

This clonotype was observed a handful of times. J is TRBJ2-1 and V is TRBV7-3, with 7 positions matching TRBD2. CDR3 length: 12 amino acids. Germline lookup yields CDR1 SGHTA and CDR2 FQGTGA. Trimming removed 5 bases from V and 14 bases from J; junction bases left unmatched: 9. The CDR3 spells CASSHSVGTKFF. The CDR3 DNA sequence: TGTGCCAGCAGCCACTCAGTCGGGACTAAGTTCTTC.

A few counts support this clonotype. The chain couples TRBV6-5 to TRBJ1-1; 7 bases are shared with TRBD1. CDR3 length equals 15 residues. CDR1 is MNHEY, CDR2 SVGAGI, per germline. Unmatched junction bases numbered 4, after V lost 2 bases and J lost 1 base. The chain's CDR3 is CASSYLRQGNTEAFF. The CDR3 DNA is TGTGCCAGCAGTTACCTCAGACAGGGGAACACTGAAGCTTTCTTT.

The rearrangement joins TRBV11-2 to TRBJ2-7; D gene uncertain. This CDR3 has 14 residues. The V end was cut by 4 bases, the J end by 1 base, with 11 bases between. Germline V gene sequence: CDR1 SGHAT, CDR2 FQNNGV. The CDR3 reads CASSSQSDSYEQYF. Written as DNA, the CDR3 is TGTGCCAGCAGCTCCCAAAGTGATTCCTACGAGCAGTACTTC.

This clonotype turned up a few times. V usage is TRBV7-2 and J usage is TRBJ1-5; D is undetermined. CDR3 length: 17 amino acids. The germline V gene encodes CDR1 SGHTA and CDR2 FQGNSA. V gave up 1 base and J gave up 2 bases, with 15 bases separating them. CDR3 nucleotide sequence: TGTGCCAGCAGCTTAGTTGGACGGAGGAAGGGCAATCAGCCCCAGCATTTT. Translated, it gives CASSLVGRRKGNQPQHF.